This TCR beta chain was documented in a study of graft-versus-host responses after intestinal transplantation (dated by TCRdb to 2020 to 2023). Study-wide context: Multivisceral, liver-intestinal, or isolated intestinal transplants were received by the recipients. All recipients received anti-thymocyte globulin induction followed by maintenance tacrolimus and steroids for roughly three years. Bulk TCR-beta CDR3 sequencing was used to track graft-versus-host and host-versus-graft alloreactive T cell clones in the graft, circulation and bone marrow after intestinal transplantation. To identify alloreactive clones, pre-transplant mixed lymphocyte reaction products were sequenced and compared with unstimulated pre-transplant donor and recipient T cells. Of the 20 to 30 intestinal transplant recipients enrolled in the cohort, one of whom was a retransplant, a few patients without pretransplant specimens were excluded. Donor T cell macrochimerism was defined as a peak of at least 4% donor T cells among recipient peripheral blood mononuclear cells. Rather than being sequenced by the commercial service, samples from a few later patients were sequenced in-house on an Illumina MiSeq and processed with MiXCR.

Remarks on this clone: No antigen is known for it. No base-level quality is on record; no much larger clone is a single base apart.

Library preparation employed the immunoSEQ multiplex PCR assay. In most patients, genomic DNA was isolated using the Qiagen DNeasy Blood and Tissue Kit and sent frozen to Adaptive Biotechnologies for TCR sequencing. For most patients, genomic DNA was subjected to high-throughput TCR-beta CDR3 sequencing by Adaptive Biotechnologies. In the authors' own workflow: Adaptive's ImmunoSEQ software supplied the TCR sequencing data for around 17 patients, while MiXCR and VDJtools were used to process a few other patients. To correct CD4 versus CD8 sorting errors, any sequence found in both subsets at a frequency ratio below 5:1 was removed. CDR3 nucleotide sequences shared between donor and recipient were removed because their origin could not be assigned. To be classed as alloreactive, a clone needed at least 2-fold expansion over unstimulated cells and a minimum CFSE-low frequency of 0.002% (template counts) or 0.001% (read counts). Clones were considered mappable if detected in sequenced pre-transplant spleen, lymph node, or MLR CFSE-low populations of the donor or recipient. The cumulative frequency of alloreactive clones was calculated as a percentage of all sequences, weighted by copy number. Drawn from immuneACCESS, this table holds only the in-frame rearrangements with V and J called that TCRdb kept. Clones are partly lost; checked studies trace under half to an unresolved V gene and leave the rest unexplained. D and trimming were read from the DNA, whereas the V and J calls and clone size are those reported in that table. Across this sample there are about 78,000 clones, with 90% seen only once. The top ten clonotypes cover less than 5% of the sample.

Taken from the germline V gene, the CDR1 and CDR2 loops are MNHNS and SASEGT. Ends trimmed: V by 6 bases, J by 4 bases; bases unmatched to a gene: 7. Inclusive of the bounding cysteine and phenylalanine, the CDR3 is 14 residues long. Only the CDR3 region is kept as DNA, spanning 42 bases read in frame from base 1. On the study overall, not on this receptor specifically: Early after transplant, peak levels of circulating GvH clones were associated with declines in HvG clones. The conclusions were limited by the relatively low number and heterogeneity of the intestinal transplant patients. GvH clones were detected in recipient bone marrow, and some appeared earlier in ileal mucosa or blood, consistent with an intestinal mucosal origin. Patients with donor T cell macrochimerism had high GvH to HvG T cell clonal ratios in their allografts.

The time point label on this specimen signifies: cells obtained before transplantation from donor or recipient. CD3+CD4+ and CD3+CD8+ populations were FACS-sorted from unstimulated pre-transplant donor and recipient cells taken from spleen or lymph nodes. This TCR was recovered from a human donor who was the organ donor for an intestinal transplant. The chain joins TRBV6-1 to TRBJ1-1; TRBD1 aligns with 8 central bases. The sample was unstimulated CD8+ T cells sorted from spleen or lymph node cells, taken before transplant. The DNA sequence is given as TGTGCCAGCAGGCCCGGACAGGGTGGCACTGAAGCTTTCTTT. It codes for CASRPGQGGTEAFF.